The 21 T cell receptor beta chains below all came from one sample that was sequenced in a study of OX40 agonist ivuxolimab in advanced cancers. Receptor amplification or capture employed the immunoSEQ multiplex PCR assay. TCRdb took over this immuneACCESS table, retaining in-frame rearrangements with V and J assigned. Such tables are incomplete; in checked studies, under half of the missing clones stem from an unresolved V gene, and the remainder is unexplained. The sample profile shows about 15,000 clones; roughly 78% of them were found once. Jointly, the top ten make up around 2.5% of the sample. This specimen was CD4+ or CD8+ T cells sorted from blood, taken in a trial of the OX40 agonist ivuxolimab. These receptors were obtained from an adult with an advanced solid tumor such as melanoma, head and neck, liver or kidney cancer.

This chain links TRBV5-6 with TRBJ2-2; D tentatively fits TRBD1 or TRBD2 (6 bases each). From germline, CDR1 is SGHDT and CDR2 YYEEEE. The CDR3 length is 14 residues. Trimming took 3 bases from V and 4 from J, leaving 10 bases between them. The CDR3 region is CASSWGAVTGELFF. In DNA form, the CDR3 reads TGTGCCAGCAGCTGGGGGGCGGTCACCGGGGAGCTGTTTTTT.

This chain joins TRBV10-3 and TRBJ1-4; possible D gene TRBD1, 5 bases. The CDR3 spans 13 residues. Trimming took 4 bases from V and 4 from J, leaving 7 bases between them. CDR1 is ENHRY, CDR2 SYGVKD, per germline. The CDR3 sequence is CAISVGVNEKLFF. In nucleotides, the CDR3 is TGTGCCATCAGTGTGGGGGTTAATGAAAAACTGTTTTTT.

CDR3 DNA: TGCAGCGTGCGAGGGAGCCAGACCCAGTACTTC. Amino acids: CSVRGSQTQYF. The chain uses TRBV29-1 and TRBJ2-5, with D possibly being TRBD2 (5 bases). This CDR3 is 11 amino acids long. The germline V and J ends were trimmed by 6 bases and 6 bases, with 11 bases remaining between them. The germline CDR1 and CDR2 sequences are SQVTM and ANQGSEA. Based on the CDR3 plus reference TRBV29-1 and TRBJ2-5, the full variable domain is SAVISQKPSRDICQRGTSLTIQCQVDSQVTMMFWYRQQPGQSLTLIATANQGSEATYESGFVIDKFPISRPNLTFSTLTVSNMSPEDSSIYLCSVRGSQTQYFGPGTRLLVL.

The genes are TRBV11-3 and TRBJ2-1, with 12 nucleotides matching TRBD2. The length of the CDR3 is 15 residues. CDR1 is SGHNT and CDR2 is YENEEA in the germline V gene. V lost 5 bases and J lost 5; bases outside the gene matches: 4. This CDR3 reads CASSSGLAGNNEQFF. Written as DNA, the CDR3 is TGTGCCAGCAGCAGCGGACTAGCGGGAAACAATGAGCAGTTCTTC. Based on the CDR3 plus reference TRBV11-3 and TRBJ2-1, the full variable domain is EAGVVQSPRYKIIEKKQPVAFWCNPISGHNTLYWYLQNLGQGPELLIRYENEEAVDDSQLPKDRFSAERLKGVDSTLKIQPAELGDSAVYLCASSSGLAGNNEQFFGPGTRLTVL.

This chain connects TRBV7-2 to TRBJ2-7; D might be TRBD2 (6 bases). Germline lookup yields CDR1 SGHTA and CDR2 FQGNSA. The CDR3 extends over 15 amino acids. Trimming left V 1 base short and J 7 bases short, with 17 bases between. The CDR3 here is CASSLGVGRSWEQYF. CDR3 coding DNA: TGTGCCAGCAGCTTAGGGGTCGGGAGATCGTGGGAGCAGTACTTC.

The chain is built from TRBV10-1 and TRBJ2-1; 11 nucleotides agree with TRBD2. Germline CDR1 is WNHNN and CDR2 is SYGVQD (reference sequence). The CDR3 has 16 amino acids. The J segment lost 4 bases and the V segment lost 3 bases, leaving 5 bases of the junction unmatched. The CDR3 sequence: CASSDPTSGIYNEQFF. CDR3 in DNA: TGCGCCAGCAGTGACCCGACTAGCGGGATATACAATGAGCAGTTCTTC.

The chain recombines TRBV2 with TRBJ2-7; D ambiguous. Trimming left V 6 bases short and J 3 bases short, with 15 bases between. The CDR3 length is 14 residues. CDR1 and CDR2 (germline): SNHLY, FYNNEI. DNA for the CDR3: TGTGCCAGCAGACCCGGACCTCCGGGCTACGAGCAGTACTTC. Translation gives CASRPGPPGYEQYF.

The rearrangement links TRBV29-1 to TRBJ2-7, with TRBD2 identical over 7 bases. Losses at the gene ends were 7 bases for V and 2 bases for J; bases not matched to a gene: 5. Germline V gives CDR1 SQVTM, CDR2 ANQGSEA. CDR3 length: 12 residues. As DNA, the CDR3 is TGCAGCGCCCTCGCGGGAGCCTACGAGCAGTACTTC. This sequence encodes CSALAGAYEQYF.

The chain has TRBV7-2 and TRBJ2-3; 9 bases are a match to TRBD2. V lost 2 bases, J lost 6 bases, and 3 bases stayed unmatched. The length of the CDR3 is 14 residues. Germline lookup yields CDR1 SGHTA and CDR2 FQGNSA. Here the CDR3 DNA reads TGTGCCAGCAGCTTACAGCTAGCGGGGGATACGCAGTATTTT. Protein: CASSLQLAGDTQYF. Full variable domain (missing parts from reference TRBV7-2 and TRBJ2-3): GAGVSQSPSNKVTEKGKDVELRCDPISGHTALYWYRQSLGQGLEFLIYFQGNSAPDKSGLPSDRFSAERTGGSVSTLTIQRTQQEDSAVYLCASSLQLAGDTQYFGPGTRLTVL.

The chain uses TRBV28 and TRBJ1-4; 7 nucleotides match TRBD1. The CDR3 runs 15 residues. The germline CDR1 and CDR2 sequences are MDHEN and SYDVKM. Losses at the gene ends were 6 bases for V and 5 bases for J; bases not matched to a gene: 9. The CDR3 loop reads CASRPPQGRNEKLFF. The CDR3 nucleotides read TGTGCCAGCAGACCCCCACAGGGGCGGAATGAAAAACTGTTTTTT.

The genes are TRBV5-4 and TRBJ2-1; D may match TRBD1 or TRBD2 (7 bases each). The CDR3 is 17 amino acids. The V end was cut by 5 bases, the J end by 2 bases, with 20 bases between. Germline V lookup: CDR1 SGHNT, CDR2 YYREEE (reference sequence). In DNA, the CDR3 is TGTGCCAGCAGACCGACAGGGAGGGAGGGTACCTACAATGAGCAGTTCTTC. This codes for CASRPTGREGTYNEQFF.

This chain links TRBV28 with TRBJ2-3; 7 bases fit TRBD1. Trimming removed 7 bases from V and 5 bases from J; junction bases left unmatched: 12. Germline CDR1 is MDHEN and CDR2 is SYDVKM. The length of the CDR3 is 15 residues. CDR3 in amino acids: CASTLRGLILDTQYF. The CDR3 DNA sequence: TGTGCCAGCACCCTAAGGGGGCTAATTTTAGATACGCAGTATTTT. Filled out from reference TRBV28 and TRBJ2-3, the complete variable domain reads DVKVTQSSRYLVKRTGEKVFLECVQDMDHENMFWYRQDPGLGLRLIYFSYDVKMKEKGDIPEGYSVSREKKERFSLILESASTNQTSMYLCASTLRGLILDTQYFGPGTRLTVL.

The rearrangement joins TRBV28 to TRBJ1-1, with 7 positions matching TRBD1. Germline CDR1 MDHEN, CDR2 SYDVKM. CDR3 length: 16 residues. The junction had 10 bases not matched to a gene; V was cut back by 2 bases and J by 4 bases. Here the CDR3 reads CASSLGWAGGGTEAFF. The CDR3, as DNA: TGTGCCAGCAGTTTAGGTTGGGCAGGGGGGGGCACTGAAGCTTTCTTT.

The chain combines TRBV18 with TRBJ2-5; 7 nucleotides agree with TRBD1. Germline loops: CDR1 KGHSH, CDR2 LQKENI. V shed 2 bases, J shed 4 bases, and the junction held 4 bases outside the gene matches. The CDR3 extends over 14 amino acids. Written as DNA, the CDR3 is TGTGCCAGCTCACCAAGACAGGGAAGAGAGACCCAGTACTTC. It is translated as CASSPRQGRETQYF.

The V gene is TRBV14, the J gene TRBJ1-1; D may be TRBD1 (6 bases). CDR3 length: 12 residues. Trimming took 4 bases from V and 9 from J, leaving 12 bases between them. Germline loops: CDR1 SGHDN, CDR2 FVKESK. The CDR3 region is CASSPQTGKAFF. In DNA, the CDR3 is TGTGCCAGCAGCCCCCAAACAGGGAAAGCTTTCTTT. Looking up the rest from reference TRBV14 and TRBJ1-1 gives the full variable domain: EAGVTQFPSHSVIEKGQTVTLRCDPISGHDNLYWYRRVMGKEIKFLLHFVKESKQDESGMPNNRFLAERTGGTYSTLKVQPAELEDSGVYFCASSPQTGKAFFGQGTRLTVV.

This sequence joins TRBV7-3 and TRBJ2-2; no definite D call. Trimming cost V 2 bases and J 6 bases, with 7 bases left between them. Germline loops: CDR1 SGHTA, CDR2 FQGTGA. This CDR3 has 13 residues. The chain's CDR3 is CASSLLISGELFF. In DNA form, the CDR3 reads TGTGCCAGCAGCTTACTAATCTCCGGGGAGCTGTTTTTT.

This clone has a single count. The chain employs TRBV5-1 and TRBJ1-1; no clear D. Germline CDR1 is SGHRS and CDR2 is YFSETQ. This CDR3 is 13 amino acids long. V lost 4 bases, J lost 1 base, and 8 bases lay in between. The CDR3 protein is CASSLRQNTEAFF. DNA of the CDR3: TGCGCCAGCAGCCTGCGACAGAACACTGAAGCTTTCTTT.

The sample holds a few counts of this clone. The chain recombines TRBV10-3 with TRBJ1-5, with D maybe TRBD1 (6 bases). Germline V gene sequence: CDR1 ENHRY, CDR2 SYGVKD. V shed 10 bases and J shed 5 bases, with 15 bases lying between them. CDR3 length equals 13 residues. The CDR3 DNA is TGTGCCACCAACGAACAGGGTTATCAGCCCCAGCATTTT. Translated, it gives CATNEQGYQPQHF.

The gene calls are TRBV5-1 and TRBJ1-1; D unresolved. Per germline, CDR1 SGHRS and CDR2 YFSETQ. V dropped 4 bases and J dropped 0 bases, with 10 bases sitting between them. This CDR3 comprises 14 residues. In nucleotides, the CDR3 is TGCGCCAGCAGCCCTGACTGGGTGAACACTGAAGCTTTCTTT. Its translation: CASSPDWVNTEAFF.

The table lists this clone with a count of one. The rearrangement uses TRBV11-3 and TRBJ2-2, with a tentative D call TRBD2 (6 bases). V lost 3 bases to trimming and J lost 3 bases, with 14 bases between them. Germline CDR1 reads SGHNT; CDR2 reads YENEEA. CDR3 length: 16 amino acids. CDR3 DNA: TGTGCCAGCAGCTTCCGCGGGACCCGCGACACCGGGGAGCTGTTTTTT. As protein: CASSFRGTRDTGELFF. The variable domain in full, completed from reference TRBV11-3 and TRBJ2-2, reads EAGVVQSPRYKIIEKKQPVAFWCNPISGHNTLYWYLQNLGQGPELLIRYENEEAVDDSQLPKDRFSAERLKGVDSTLKIQPAELGDSAVYLCASSFRGTRDTGELFFGEGSRLTVL.

The gene calls are TRBV5-1 and TRBJ1-2; the D is unclear. The CDR3 is made up of 14 amino acids. V lost 0 bases and J 3 bases, leaving 9 bases between the germline ends. Germline values: CDR1 SGHRS, CDR2 YFSETQ. CDR3: CASSLANTYYGYTF. For the CDR3, the DNA is TGCGCCAGCAGCTTGGCCAACACGTACTATGGCTACACCTTC.